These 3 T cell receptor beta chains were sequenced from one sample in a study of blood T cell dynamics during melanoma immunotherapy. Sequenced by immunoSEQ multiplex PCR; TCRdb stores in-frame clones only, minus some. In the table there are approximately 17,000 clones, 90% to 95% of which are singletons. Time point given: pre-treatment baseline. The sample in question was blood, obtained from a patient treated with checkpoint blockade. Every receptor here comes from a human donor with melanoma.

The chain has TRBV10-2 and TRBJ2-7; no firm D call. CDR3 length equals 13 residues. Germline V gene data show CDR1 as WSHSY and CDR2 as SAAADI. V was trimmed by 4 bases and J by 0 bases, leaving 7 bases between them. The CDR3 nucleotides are TGCGCCAGCAGTGTTGGGCACTCCTACGAGCAGTACTTC. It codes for CASSVGHSYEQYF.

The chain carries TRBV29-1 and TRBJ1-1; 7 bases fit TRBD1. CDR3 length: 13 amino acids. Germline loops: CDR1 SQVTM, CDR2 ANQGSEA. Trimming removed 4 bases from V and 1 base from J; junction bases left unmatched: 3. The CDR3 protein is CSVGRQGNTEAFF. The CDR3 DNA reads TGCAGCGTTGGTAGACAGGGGAACACTGAAGCTTTCTTT.

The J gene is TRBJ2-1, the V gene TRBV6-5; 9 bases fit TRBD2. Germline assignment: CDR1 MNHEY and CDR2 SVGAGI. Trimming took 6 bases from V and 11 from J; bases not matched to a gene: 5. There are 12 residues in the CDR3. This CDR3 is CASSPSGMKQFF. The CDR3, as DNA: TGTGCCAGCAGCCCTAGCGGGATGAAGCAGTTCTTC.